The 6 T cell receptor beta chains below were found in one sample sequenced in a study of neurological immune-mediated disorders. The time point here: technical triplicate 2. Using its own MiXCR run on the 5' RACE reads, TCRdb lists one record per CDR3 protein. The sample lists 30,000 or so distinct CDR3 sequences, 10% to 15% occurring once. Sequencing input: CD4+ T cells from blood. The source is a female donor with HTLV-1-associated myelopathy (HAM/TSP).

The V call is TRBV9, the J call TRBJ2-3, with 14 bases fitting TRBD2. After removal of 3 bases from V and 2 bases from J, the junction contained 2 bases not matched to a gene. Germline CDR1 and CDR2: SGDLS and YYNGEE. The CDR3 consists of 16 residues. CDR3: CASSATSGGATDTQYF. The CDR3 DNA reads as TGTGCCAGCAGCGCGACTAGCGGGGGGGCCACAGATACGCAGTATTTT.

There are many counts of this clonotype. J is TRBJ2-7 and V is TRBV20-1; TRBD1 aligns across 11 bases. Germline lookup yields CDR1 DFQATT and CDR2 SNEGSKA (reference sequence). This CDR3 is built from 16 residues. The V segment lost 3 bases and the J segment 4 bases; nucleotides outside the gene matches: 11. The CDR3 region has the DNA TGCAGTGCTAGGGATTCGGCCGGACAGGGGGCATACGAGCAGTACTTC. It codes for CSARDSAGQGAYEQYF.

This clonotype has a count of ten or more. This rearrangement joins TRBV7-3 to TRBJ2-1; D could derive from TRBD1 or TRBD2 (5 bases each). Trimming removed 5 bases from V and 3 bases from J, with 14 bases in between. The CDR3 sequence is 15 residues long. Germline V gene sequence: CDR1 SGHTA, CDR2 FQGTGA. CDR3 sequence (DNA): TGTGCCAGCAGCGTAGGGGACGAAAACTACAATGAGCAGTTCTTC. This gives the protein CASSVGDENYNEQFF. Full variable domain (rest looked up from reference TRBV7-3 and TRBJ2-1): GAGVSQTPSNKVTEKGKYVELRCDPISGHTALYWYRQSLGQGPEFLIYFQGTGAADDSGLPNDRFFAVRPEGSVSTLKIQRTERGDSAVYLCASSVGDENYNEQFFGPGTRLTVL.

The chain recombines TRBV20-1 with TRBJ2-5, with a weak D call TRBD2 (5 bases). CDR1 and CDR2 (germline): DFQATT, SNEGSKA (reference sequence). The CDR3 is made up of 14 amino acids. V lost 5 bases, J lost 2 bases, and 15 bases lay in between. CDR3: CSAPEMGAQETQYF. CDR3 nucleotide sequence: TGCAGTGCTCCAGAAATGGGAGCACAAGAGACCCAGTACTTC.

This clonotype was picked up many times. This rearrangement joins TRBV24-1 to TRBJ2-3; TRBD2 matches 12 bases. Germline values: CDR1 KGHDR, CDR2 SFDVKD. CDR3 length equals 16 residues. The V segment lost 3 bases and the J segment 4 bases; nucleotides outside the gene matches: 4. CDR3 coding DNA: TGTGCCACCAGTGATCCGACTAGCGGGAGAGCAGATACGCAGTATTTT. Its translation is CATSDPTSGRADTQYF.

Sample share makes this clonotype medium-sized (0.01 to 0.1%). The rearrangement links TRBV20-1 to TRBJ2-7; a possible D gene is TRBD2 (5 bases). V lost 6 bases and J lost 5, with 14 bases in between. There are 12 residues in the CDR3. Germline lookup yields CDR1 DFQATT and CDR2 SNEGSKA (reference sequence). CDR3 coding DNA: TGCAGTGCGGAGAGGCACGGGGACGAGCAGTACTTC. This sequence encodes CSAERHGDEQYF.